Shown below are 3 T cell receptor beta chains from a single sample sequenced in a study of blood T cell repertoires in COVID-19. Profiling relied on immunoSEQ multiplex PCR, and the TCRdb table lists in-frame clones only, not all of them. This sample has a few hundred thousand clones, with 80% to 95% found just once. The specimen was PBMCs or T cells enriched from blood (not recorded which). The receptors here all came from a woman aged 25 to 45 who had recovered from COVID-19.

This chain uses TRBV7-2 with TRBJ2-3; 12 nucleotides agree with TRBD2. Germline V CDR1 and CDR2: SGHTA, FQGNSA. V lost 1 base, J lost 0 bases, and 5 bases stayed unmatched. This CDR3 is 18 amino acids long. CDR3 amino acids: CASSLEASGGASTDTQYF. The CDR3 coding sequence is TGTGCCAGCAGCTTAGAGGCTAGCGGGGGGGCTAGCACAGATACGCAGTATTTT.

V gene TRBV7-9 combines with J gene TRBJ2-5; 10 bases match TRBD1. CDR3 length: 15 residues. Trimming cost V 6 bases and J 5 bases; bases outside gene matches: 9. The V gene's germline CDR1 is SEHNR and CDR2 FQNEAQ (reference sequence). CDR3 sequence reads: CASSPGTGDGETQYF. In DNA form, the CDR3 reads TGTGCCAGCAGTCCCGGGACAGGGGACGGGGAGACCCAGTACTTC.

J is TRBJ1-2 and V is TRBV28; D call uncertain. Germline CDR1 and CDR2: MDHEN and SYDVKM. The length of the CDR3 is 12 residues. V gave up 6 bases and J gave up 7 bases, with 12 bases separating them. Here the CDR3 reads CASSSDGGGYTF. The DNA for the CDR3 is TGTGCCAGCAGCAGTGATGGTGGTGGCTACACCTTC.